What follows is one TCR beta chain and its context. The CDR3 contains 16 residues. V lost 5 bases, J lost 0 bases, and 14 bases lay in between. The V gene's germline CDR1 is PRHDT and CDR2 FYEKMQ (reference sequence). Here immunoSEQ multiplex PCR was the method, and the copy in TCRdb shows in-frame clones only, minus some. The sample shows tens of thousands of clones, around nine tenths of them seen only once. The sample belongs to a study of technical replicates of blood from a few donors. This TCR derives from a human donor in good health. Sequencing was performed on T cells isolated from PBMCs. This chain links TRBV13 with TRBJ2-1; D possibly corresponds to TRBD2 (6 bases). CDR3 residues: CASSTAGLSSYNEQFF. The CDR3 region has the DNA TGTGCCAGCAGCACTGCGGGGCTAAGCTCCTACAATGAGCAGTTCTTC.